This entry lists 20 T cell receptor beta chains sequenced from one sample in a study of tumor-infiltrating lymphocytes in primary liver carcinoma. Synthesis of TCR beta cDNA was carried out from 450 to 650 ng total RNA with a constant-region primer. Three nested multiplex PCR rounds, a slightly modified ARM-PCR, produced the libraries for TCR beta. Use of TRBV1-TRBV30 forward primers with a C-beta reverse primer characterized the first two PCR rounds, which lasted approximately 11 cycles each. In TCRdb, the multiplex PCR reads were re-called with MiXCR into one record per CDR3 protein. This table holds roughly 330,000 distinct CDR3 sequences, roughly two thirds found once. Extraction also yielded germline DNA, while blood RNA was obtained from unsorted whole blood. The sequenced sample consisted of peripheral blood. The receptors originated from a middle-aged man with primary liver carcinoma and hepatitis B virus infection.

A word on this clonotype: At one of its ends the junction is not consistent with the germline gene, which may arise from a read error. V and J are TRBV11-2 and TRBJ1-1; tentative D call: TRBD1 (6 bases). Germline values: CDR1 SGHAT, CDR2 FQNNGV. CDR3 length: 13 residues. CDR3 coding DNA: TGTTCCAGCATCTTCAACAGGGACACTGAAGCTTTCTTC. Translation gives CSSIFNRDTEAFF.

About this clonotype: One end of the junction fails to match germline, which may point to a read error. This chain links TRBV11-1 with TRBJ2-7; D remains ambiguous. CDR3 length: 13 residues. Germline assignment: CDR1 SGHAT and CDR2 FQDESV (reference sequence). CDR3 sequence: CTSSRGQAYEQYF. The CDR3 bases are TGCACCAGCAGCCGTGGGCAGGCCTACGAGCAGTACTTC.

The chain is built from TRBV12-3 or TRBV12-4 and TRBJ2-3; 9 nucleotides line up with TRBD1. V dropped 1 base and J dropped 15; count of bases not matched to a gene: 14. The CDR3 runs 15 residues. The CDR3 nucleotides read TGTGCCAGCAGTTTAGGAGGACAGGGGACGCAGCAGCATTATTTT. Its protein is CASSLGGQGTQQHYF.

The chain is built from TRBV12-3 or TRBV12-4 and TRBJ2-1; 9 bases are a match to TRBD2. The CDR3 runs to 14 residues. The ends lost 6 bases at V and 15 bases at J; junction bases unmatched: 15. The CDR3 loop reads CASRGASGTPPRFF. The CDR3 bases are TGTGCCAGCAGGGGAGCTAGCGGGACACCCCCCCGGTTCTTC.

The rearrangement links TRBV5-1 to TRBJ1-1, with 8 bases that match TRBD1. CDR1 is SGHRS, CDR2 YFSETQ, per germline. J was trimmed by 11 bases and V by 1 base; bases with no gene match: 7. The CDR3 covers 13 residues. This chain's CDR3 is CASSLRGTGMAFF. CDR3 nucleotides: TGCGCCAGCAGCTTGCGGGGGACAGGTATGGCTTTCTTT.

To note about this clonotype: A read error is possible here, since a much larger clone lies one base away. Here the CDR3 reads CASSALYGQYF. The CDR3 DNA follows: TGTGCCAGCAGTGCTCTCTACGGGCAGTACTTC. The chain links TRBV6-1 to TRBJ2-7, with unresolved D. This CDR3 has 11 amino acids. Germline assignment: CDR1 MNHNS and CDR2 SASEGT.

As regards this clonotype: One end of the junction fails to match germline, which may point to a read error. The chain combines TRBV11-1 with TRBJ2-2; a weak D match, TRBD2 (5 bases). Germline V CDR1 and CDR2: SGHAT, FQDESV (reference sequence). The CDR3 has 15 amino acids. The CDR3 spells CASNLRTTNTGELFF. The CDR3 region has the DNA TGTGCCAGCAACTTACGCACCACGAACACCGGGGAGTTGTTTTTT.

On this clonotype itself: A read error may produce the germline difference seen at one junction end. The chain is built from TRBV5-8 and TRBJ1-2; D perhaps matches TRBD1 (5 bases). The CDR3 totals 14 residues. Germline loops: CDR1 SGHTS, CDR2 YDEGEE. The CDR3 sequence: CASSLYRDGYGYTF. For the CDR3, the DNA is TGTGCCAGTAGCTTGTACCGGGACGGCTATGGCTACACCTTC.

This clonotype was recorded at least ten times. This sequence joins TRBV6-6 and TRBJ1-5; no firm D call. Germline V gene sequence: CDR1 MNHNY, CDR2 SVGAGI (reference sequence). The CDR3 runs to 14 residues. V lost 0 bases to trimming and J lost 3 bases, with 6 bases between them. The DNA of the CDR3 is TGTGCCAGCAGTTACTCACAGCTCAATCAGCCCCAGCATTTT. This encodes CASSYSQLNQPQHF.

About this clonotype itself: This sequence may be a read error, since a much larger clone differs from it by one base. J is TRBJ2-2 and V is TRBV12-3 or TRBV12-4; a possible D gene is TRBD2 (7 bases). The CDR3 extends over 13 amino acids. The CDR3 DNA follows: TGTGCCAGCGAGGGGGGGAACCCCGGGAAGCTGTTTTTT. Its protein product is CASEGGNPGKLFF.

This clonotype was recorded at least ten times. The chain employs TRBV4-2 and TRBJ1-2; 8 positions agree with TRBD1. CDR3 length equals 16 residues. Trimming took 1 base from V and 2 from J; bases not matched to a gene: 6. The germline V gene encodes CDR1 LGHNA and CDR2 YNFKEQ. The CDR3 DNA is TGTGCCAGCAGCCAAGTTATGAGACAGGGGAACTATGGCTACACCTTC. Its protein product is CASSQVMRQGNYGYTF.

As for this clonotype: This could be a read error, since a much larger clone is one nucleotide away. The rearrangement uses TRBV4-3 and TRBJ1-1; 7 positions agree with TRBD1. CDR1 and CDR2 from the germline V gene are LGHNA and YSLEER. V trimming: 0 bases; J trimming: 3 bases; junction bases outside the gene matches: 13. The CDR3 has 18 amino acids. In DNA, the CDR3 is TGCGCCAGCAGCCAAGATCGACAGGGAGGCTGGACCGACACTGAAGCTTTCTTT. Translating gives CASSQDRQGGWTDTEAFF.

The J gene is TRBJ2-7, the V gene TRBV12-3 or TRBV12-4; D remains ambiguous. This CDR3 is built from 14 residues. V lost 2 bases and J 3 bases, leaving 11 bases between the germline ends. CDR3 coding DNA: TGTGCCAGCAGTTTAAAGGGTCATGGCTACGAGCAGTACTTC. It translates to CASSLKGHGYEQYF.

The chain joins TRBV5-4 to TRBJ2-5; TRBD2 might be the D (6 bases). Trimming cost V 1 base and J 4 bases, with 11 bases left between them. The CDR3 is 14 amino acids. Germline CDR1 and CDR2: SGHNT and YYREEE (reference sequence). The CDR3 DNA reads TGTGCCAGCAGCTTGATCGGGAGAAGAGAGACCCAGTACTTC. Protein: CASSLIGRRETQYF.

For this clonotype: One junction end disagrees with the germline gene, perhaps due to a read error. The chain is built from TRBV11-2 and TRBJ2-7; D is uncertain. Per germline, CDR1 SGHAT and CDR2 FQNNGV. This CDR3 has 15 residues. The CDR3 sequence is CASNLDPRATYEQYF. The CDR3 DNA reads TGTGCCAGCAACTTAGATCCGCGTGCCACCTACGAGCAGTACTTC. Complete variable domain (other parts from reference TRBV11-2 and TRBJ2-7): EAGVAQSPRYKIIEKRQSVAFWCNPISGHATLYWYQQILGQGPKLLIQFQNNGVVDDSQLPKDRFSAERLKGVDSTLKIQPAKLEDSAVYLCASNLDPRATYEQYFGPGTRLTVT.

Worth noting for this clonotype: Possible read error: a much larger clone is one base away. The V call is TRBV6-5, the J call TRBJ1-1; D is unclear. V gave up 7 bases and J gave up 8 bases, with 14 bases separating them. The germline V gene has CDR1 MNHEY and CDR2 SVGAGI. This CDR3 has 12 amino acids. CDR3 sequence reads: CASNPLRGEAFF. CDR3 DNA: TGTGCCAGCAATCCTCTGCGGGGAGAAGCTTTCTTT.

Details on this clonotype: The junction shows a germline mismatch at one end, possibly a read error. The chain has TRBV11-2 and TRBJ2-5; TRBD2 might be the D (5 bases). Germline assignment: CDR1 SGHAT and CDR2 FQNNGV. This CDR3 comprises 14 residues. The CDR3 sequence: CVSSFYLLGGTQYF. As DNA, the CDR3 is TGTGTCAGCAGCTTTTATTTGCTAGGAGGGACCCAGTACTTC.

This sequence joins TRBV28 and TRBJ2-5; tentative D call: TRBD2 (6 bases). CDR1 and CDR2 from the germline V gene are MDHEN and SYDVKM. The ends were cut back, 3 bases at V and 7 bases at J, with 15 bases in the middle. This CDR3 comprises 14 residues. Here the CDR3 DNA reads TGTGCCAGCAGTTTGACGGGAGAGTCGGGGACCCAGTACTTC. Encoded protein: CASSLTGESGTQYF.

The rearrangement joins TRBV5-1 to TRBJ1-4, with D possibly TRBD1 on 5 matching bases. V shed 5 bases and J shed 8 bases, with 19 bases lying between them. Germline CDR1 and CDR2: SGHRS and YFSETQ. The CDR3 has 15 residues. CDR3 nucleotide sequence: TGCGCCAGCAGTGCGGCCGGGACTAAGGGAGAAAAACTGTTTTTT. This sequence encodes CASSAAGTKGEKLFF.

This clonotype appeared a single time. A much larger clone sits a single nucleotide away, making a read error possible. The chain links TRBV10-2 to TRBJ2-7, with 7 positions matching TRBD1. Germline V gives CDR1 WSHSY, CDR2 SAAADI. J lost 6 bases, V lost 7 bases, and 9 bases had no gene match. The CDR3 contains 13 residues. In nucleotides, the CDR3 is TGCGCCAGCAACAATCGACAGGGTTCCGAGCAGTACTTC. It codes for CASNNRQGSEQYF.